This is a list of T cell receptor beta chains from one sample in a study of monozygotic twins with cystic fibrosis. TCRdb's table, derived via immunoSEQ multiplex PCR, lists solely in-frame clones and lacks some. The sample lists approximately 28,000 clones; about 85% were seen once. The sample was blood. Receptors originate from a girl aged 2-10 years with cystic fibrosis. Both conserved end residues are part of each CDR3. The order of the fields is CDR3 protein, CDR3 DNA, D gene, clone size, V gene, J gene. The D gene is left open where the match is weak. Rows give clone size only sometimes, using once, few, many, or a class for an expanded clone.

CASSLGGADTEAFF,TGCGCCAGCAGCTTGGGCGGGGCGGACACTGAAGCTTTCTTT,.,.,TRBV5-1,TRBJ1-1
CASSTLDRLNTEAFF,TGTGCCAGTAGTACCCTCGACAGGCTTAACACTGAAGCTTTCTTT,.,once,TRBV19,TRBJ1-1
CAAGDPTETQYF,TGTGCGGCGGGGGACCCAACAGAGACCCAGTACTTC,TRBD2,.,TRBV5-4,TRBJ2-5
CSVRVEFGGTEAFF,TGCAGCGTGCGAGTTGAATTCGGGGGCACTGAAGCTTTCTTT,.,few,TRBV29-1,TRBJ1-1
CASSLTGAYGYTF,TGTGCCAGCAGCCTTACAGGGGCCTATGGCTACACCTTC,TRBD1,once,TRBV7-9,TRBJ1-2
CASSLAGRTDYGYTF,TGCGCCAGCAGCTTGGCGGGGAGGACGGACTATGGCTACACCTTC,.,.,TRBV5-1,TRBJ1-2
CASSYHYEQYF,TGTGCCAGCAGTTACCACTACGAGCAGTACTTC,.,.,TRBV6-5,TRBJ2-7
CASSLRERDAFF,TGTGCCAGCAGCTTGAGGGAGAGGGACGCTTTCTTT,.,.,TRBV5-6,TRBJ1-1
CASSLDSGRAYEQYF,TGTGCCAGCAGCTTGGACAGTGGCAGGGCCTACGAGCAGTACTTC,.,.,TRBV5-4,TRBJ2-7
CASSHPGVTNEKLFF,TGCGCCAGCAGCCATCCGGGGGTTACTAATGAAAAACTGTTTTTT,.,.,TRBV4-1,TRBJ1-4
CASSLLSNQGETQYF,TGCGCCAGCAGCTTATTATCGAACCAAGGAGAGACCCAGTACTTC,.,.,TRBV5-1,TRBJ2-5
CASRIDTLNTEAFF,TGTGCCAGCAGGATAGACACATTGAACACTGAAGCTTTCTTT,.,once,TRBV6-1,TRBJ1-1
CASSVGPSEAFF,TGTGCCAGCAGTGTTGGCCCCAGCGAGGCTTTCTTT,.,.,TRBV6-1,TRBJ1-1
CASSSSSGRSVNEQFF,TGTGCCAGCAGCTCCTCTAGCGGGAGAAGCGTCAATGAGCAGTTCTTC,TRBD2,.,TRBV7-6,TRBJ2-1
CASSYSPLSSPLHF,TGTGCCAGCAGTTACTCCCCTCTGTCTTCACCCCTCCACTTT,.,few,TRBV6-5,TRBJ1-6
CASSAKREGEQYF,TGTGCCAGCAGTGCCAAAAGGGAAGGAGAGCAGTACTTC,.,once,TRBV2,TRBJ2-7
CASRPQGAMSTEAFF,TGTGCCAGTAGACCACAGGGGGCGATGAGCACTGAAGCTTTCTTT,TRBD1,.,TRBV19,TRBJ1-1
CASSEALRTGGSYGYTF,TGTGCCAGCAGTGAAGCGCTTCGGACAGGGGGCTCGTATGGCTACACCTTC,TRBD1,.,TRBV6-1,TRBJ1-2
CASSLGVGTEAFF,TGTGCCAGCAGCTTGGGGGTGGGCACTGAAGCTTTCTTT,.,.,TRBV11-1,TRBJ1-1
CSVRGWTGELFF,TGCAGCGTCCGTGGATGGACCGGGGAGCTGTTTTTT,.,.,TRBV29-1,TRBJ2-2
CASKRLAGSYEQYF,TGTGCCAGTAAGAGACTAGCGGGATCCTACGAGCAGTACTTC,TRBD2,.,TRBV19,TRBJ2-7
CASSIWLSGYSNQPQHF,TGTGCCAGTAGTATCTGGCTTTCGGGTTATAGCAATCAGCCCCAGCATTTT,.,.,TRBV19,TRBJ1-5
CASSPAGSGDTQYF,TGCGCCAGCAGCCCAGCTGGATCGGGAGATACGCAGTATTTT,.,few,TRBV5-1,TRBJ2-3
CAWGSSGNTIYF,TGTGCCTGGGGGTCCTCGGGAAACACCATATATTTT,.,.,TRBV30,TRBJ1-3
CASSSGLNNNRPQHF,TGTGCCAGCAGTTCCGGACTCAATAACAATCGGCCCCAGCATTTT,.,.,TRBV6-5,TRBJ1-5
CASSPWTNGYTF,TGTGCCAGCAGCCCGTGGACAAATGGCTACACCTTC,.,few,TRBV9,TRBJ1-2
CASSDTGGTEAFF,TGTGCCAGCAGTGACACAGGGGGCACTGAAGCTTTCTTT,TRBD1,.,TRBV6-1,TRBJ1-1
CASSLSRTHEQYF,TGTGCCAGCAGTTTATCCCGAACGCACGAGCAGTACTTC,.,.,TRBV27,TRBJ2-7
CASSVGGGLNYGYTF,TGTGCCAGCAGCGTAGGAGGGGGACTGAACTATGGCTACACCTTC,.,.,TRBV9,TRBJ1-2
CASSHGTGNGYTF,TGTGCCAGCAGTCACGGGACAGGGAACGGCTACACCTTC,TRBD1,.,TRBV28,TRBJ1-2
CASSRGGHYNEQFF,TGTGCCAGCAGTCGGGGGGGCCACTACAATGAGCAGTTCTTC,TRBD2,.,TRBV7-9,TRBJ2-1
CASSLDGKADTQYF,TGTGCCAGCAGCTTGGACGGGAAGGCAGATACGCAGTATTTT,.,.,TRBV5-4,TRBJ2-3
CASSYQNQPQHF,TGTGCCAGCAGTTATCAAAATCAGCCCCAGCATTTT,.,.,TRBV11-2,TRBJ1-5
CASSLQGGTEKLFF,TGTGCCAGCTCACTTCAAGGGGGCACTGAAAAACTGTTTTTT,TRBD1,.,TRBV18,TRBJ1-4
CASSSPMINYGYTF,TGTGCCAGCAGCTCACCGATGATTAACTATGGCTACACCTTC,.,.,TRBV11-2,TRBJ1-2
CASSYSMYSDTQYF,TGTGCCAGCAGTTACTCGATGTACTCAGATACGCAGTATTTT,.,.,TRBV6-6,TRBJ2-3
CAVRTGVSTGELFF,TGTGCCGTCCGGACAGGGGTGAGCACCGGGGAGCTGTTTTTT,TRBD1,.,TRBV7-9,TRBJ2-2
CASSHLGGIWVTQYF,TGTGCCAGCAGTCACCTGGGCGGGATCTGGGTTACGCAGTATTTT,.,.,TRBV6-5,TRBJ2-3
CSVETETYEQYF,TGCAGCGTTGAAACGGAGACCTACGAGCAGTACTTC,.,.,TRBV29-1,TRBJ2-7
CASRGTLGNTEAFF,TGTGCCAGCAGAGGTACACTAGGGAACACTGAAGCTTTCTTT,.,once,TRBV2,TRBJ1-1
CASSNYKMDSSSF,TGCGCCAGCAGCAATTATAAGATGGACTCCTCTTCCTTC,.,once,TRBV4-1,TRBJ1-2
CASSSRGPQHF,TGTGCCAGCAGTTCCAGAGGGCCCCAGCATTTT,.,.,TRBV28,TRBJ1-5
CASSVEPGRTYEQYF,TGTGCCAGCAGTGTAGAGCCGGGACGAACCTACGAGCAGTACTTC,.,.,TRBV6-4,TRBJ2-7
CASSVSRGLAGNTIYF,TGTGCCAGCAGTGTGAGTCGGGGGTTAGCTGGAAACACCATATATTTT,.,.,TRBV2,TRBJ1-3
CASSPLASSRKNEQFF,TGTGCCAGCAGCCCCCTAGCGAGTTCCCGAAAGAATGAGCAGTTCTTC,.,.,TRBV7-9,TRBJ2-1
CASSLFNQPQHF,TGTGCCAGCAGCTTATTCAATCAGCCCCAGCATTTT,.,.,TRBV7-9,TRBJ1-5
CASSPDSQWAIQYF,TGTGCCAGCTCACCGGACAGCCAATGGGCCATTCAGTACTTC,.,.,TRBV18,TRBJ2-4